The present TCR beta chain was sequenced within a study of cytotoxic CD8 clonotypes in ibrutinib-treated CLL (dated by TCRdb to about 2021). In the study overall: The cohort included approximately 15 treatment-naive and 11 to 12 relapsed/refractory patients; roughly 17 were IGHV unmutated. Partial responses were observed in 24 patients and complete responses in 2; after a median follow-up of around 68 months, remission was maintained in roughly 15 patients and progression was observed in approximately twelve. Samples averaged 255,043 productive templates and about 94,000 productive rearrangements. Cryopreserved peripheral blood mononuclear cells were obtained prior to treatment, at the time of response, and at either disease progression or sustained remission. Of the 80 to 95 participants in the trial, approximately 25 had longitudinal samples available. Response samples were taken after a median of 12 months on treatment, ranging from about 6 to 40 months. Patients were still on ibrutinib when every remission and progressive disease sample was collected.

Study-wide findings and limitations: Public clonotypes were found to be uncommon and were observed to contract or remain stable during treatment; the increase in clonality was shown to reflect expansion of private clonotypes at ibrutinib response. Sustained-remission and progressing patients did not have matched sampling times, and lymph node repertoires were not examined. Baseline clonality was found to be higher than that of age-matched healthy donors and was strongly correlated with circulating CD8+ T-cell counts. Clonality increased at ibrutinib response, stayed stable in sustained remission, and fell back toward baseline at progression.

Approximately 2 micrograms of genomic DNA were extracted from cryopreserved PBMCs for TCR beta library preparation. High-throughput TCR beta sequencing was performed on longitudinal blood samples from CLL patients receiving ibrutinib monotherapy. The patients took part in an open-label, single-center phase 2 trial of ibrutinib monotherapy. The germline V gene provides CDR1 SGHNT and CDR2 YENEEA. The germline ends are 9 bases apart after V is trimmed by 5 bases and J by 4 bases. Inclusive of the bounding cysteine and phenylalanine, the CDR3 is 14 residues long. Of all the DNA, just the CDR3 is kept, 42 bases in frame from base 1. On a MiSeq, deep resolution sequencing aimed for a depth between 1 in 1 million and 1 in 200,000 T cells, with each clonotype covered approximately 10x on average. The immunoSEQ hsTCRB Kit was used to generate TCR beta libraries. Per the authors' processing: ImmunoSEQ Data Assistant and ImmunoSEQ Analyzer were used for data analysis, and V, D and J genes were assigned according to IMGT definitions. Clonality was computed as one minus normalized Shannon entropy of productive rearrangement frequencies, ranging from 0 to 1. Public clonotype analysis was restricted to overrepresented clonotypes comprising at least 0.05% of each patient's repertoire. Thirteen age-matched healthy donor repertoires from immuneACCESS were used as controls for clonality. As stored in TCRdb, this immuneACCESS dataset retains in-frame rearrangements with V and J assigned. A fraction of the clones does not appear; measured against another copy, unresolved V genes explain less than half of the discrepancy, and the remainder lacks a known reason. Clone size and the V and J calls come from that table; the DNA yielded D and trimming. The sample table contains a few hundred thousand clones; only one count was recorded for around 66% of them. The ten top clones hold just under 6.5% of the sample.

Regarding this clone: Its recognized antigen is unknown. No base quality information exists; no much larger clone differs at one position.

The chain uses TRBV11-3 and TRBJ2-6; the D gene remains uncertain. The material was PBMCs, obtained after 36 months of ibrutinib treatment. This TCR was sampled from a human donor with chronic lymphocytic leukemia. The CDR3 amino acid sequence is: CASSPRSGANVLTF. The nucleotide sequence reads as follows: TGTGCCAGCAGCCCCCGCAGCGGGGCCAACGTCCTGACTTTC.